One sample yielded the 20 T cell receptor beta chains listed below, sequenced in a study of regulatory T cells. Study observations and caveats: CD3G-deficient patients' regulatory T cells showed reduced Shannon diversity versus autologous conventional CD4+ and control regulatory cells.

These receptors have no known antigen. The primer mix had 52 TRBV and 13 TRBJ primers. Clones were read by immunoSEQ multiplex PCR, and TCRdb kept only the in-frame ones, dropping some. The profile shows about 3,900 clones, 75% to 95% of them singletons. The sample consisted of CD4+ Tregs sorted from blood. The receptors originated from a child younger than 10 with CD3G deficiency.

CDR3 bases: TGTGCCAGCAGCTCCGACAGGGGGTTGAGCTACACCTTC. Protein sequence: CASSSDRGLSYTF. The rearrangement joins TRBV7-8 to TRBJ1-2, with TRBD1 matching 9 bases. The CDR3 spans 13 residues. Germline loops: CDR1 SGHVS, CDR2 FQNEAQ. V was clipped by 4 bases and J by 9 bases; unmatched bases: 6. Full variable domain (outside the CDR3, taken from reference TRBV7-8 and TRBJ1-2): GAGVSQSPRYKVAKRGQDVALRCDPISGHVSLFWYQQALGQGPEFLTYFQNEAQLDKSGLPSDRFFAERPEGSVSTLKIQRTQQEDSAVYLCASSSDRGLSYTFGSGTRLTVV.

The chain recombines TRBV28 with TRBJ2-3, with D possibly matching TRBD2 (5 bases). Trimming stripped 5 bases from V and 5 bases from J, with 20 bases between. The germline V gene has CDR1 MDHEN and CDR2 SYDVKM. The CDR3 is 16 amino acids. CDR3 DNA sequence: TGTGCCAGCAGTCTCCACACCTCGGGGTTAGGAGATACGCAGTATTTT. Its protein product is CASSLHTSGLGDTQYF.

The sample holds a few counts of this clone. This chain uses TRBV7-9 with TRBJ2-5, with 9 nucleotides matching TRBD1. Germline CDR1 reads SEHNR; CDR2 reads FQNEAQ (reference sequence). The CDR3 totals 15 residues. Trimming removed 3 bases from V and 4 bases from J; junction bases left unmatched: 6. The CDR3 nucleotides are TGTGCCAGCAGCTTTGGACAGGGGCCCGGAGAGACCCAGTACTTC. The encoded protein is CASSFGQGPGETQYF.

In its sample, this clone was seen once. V and J are TRBV7-9 and TRBJ2-1, with 9 bases that match TRBD2. Germline-derived CDR1 and CDR2 are SEHNR and FQNEAQ (reference sequence). CDR3 size: 15 residues. V gave up 7 bases and J gave up 8 bases; unmatched junction bases: 12. The CDR3 coding sequence is TGTGCCAGCACCTACGGACTAGCGCCATGGGATGAGCAGTTCTTC. This codes for CASTYGLAPWDEQFF.

This clone was recorded once. The chain joins TRBV6-1 to TRBJ2-3; 8 bases are shared with TRBD1. Germline loops: CDR1 MNHNS, CDR2 SASEGT. The length of the CDR3 is 15 residues. Germline trimming cut 4 bases from V and 1 base from J; bases unmatched to any gene: 4. The CDR3 DNA follows: TGTGCCAGCAGTGGACAGGGGCTAGGCACAGATACGCAGTATTTT. It yields the protein CASSGQGLGTDTQYF.

The chain employs TRBV28 and TRBJ2-3; TRBD2 matches at 11 bases. In germline, CDR1 is MDHEN, CDR2 SYDVKM. J was trimmed by 10 bases and V by 5 bases; bases with no gene match: 8. There are 14 residues in the CDR3. The CDR3 sequence is CASSPAPGLAAQYF. CDR3 bases: TGTGCCAGCAGTCCGGCTCCGGGACTAGCGGCGCAGTATTTT.

The rearrangement uses TRBV5-1 and TRBJ2-3, with TRBD2 matching over 7 bases. CDR1 SGHRS and CDR2 YFSETQ come from the germline V gene. V was clipped by 1 base and J by 5 bases; unmatched bases: 1. This CDR3 spans 13 amino acids. The DNA for the CDR3 is TGCGCCAGCAGCTTGTCGGGGGGAGATACGCAGTATTTT. This encodes CASSLSGGDTQYF. Looking up the rest from reference TRBV5-1 and TRBJ2-3 gives the full variable domain: KAGVTQTPRYLIKTRGQQVTLSCSPISGHRSVSWYQQTPGQGLQFLFEYFSETQRNKGNFPGRFSGRQFSNSRSEMNVSTLELGDSALYLCASSLSGGDTQYFGPGTRLTVL.

The chain recombines TRBV28 with TRBJ1-2; 8 bases are shared with TRBD1. Germline values: CDR1 MDHEN, CDR2 SYDVKM. J lost 4 bases, V lost 2 bases, and 12 bases had no gene match. CDR3 length: 17 residues. The DNA of the CDR3 is TGTGCCAGCAGTTTACCCCCCGGACAGGGACGTGGCTATGGCTACACCTTC. Amino acids: CASSLPPGQGRGYGYTF.

The CDR3 DNA reads TGTGCCAGCAGCAAAGACGGCGGGGACAGGGGTTCGGGCTATGGCTACACCTTC. The encoded protein is CASSKDGGDRGSGYGYTF. The chain employs TRBV21-1 and TRBJ1-2; whether TRBD1, the table's D call, matches the DNA was not checked. TRBV21-1 counts as a pseudogene. The CDR3 is made up of 18 amino acids.

This rearrangement joins TRBV4-1 to TRBJ2-4; 8 bases fit TRBD2. Unmatched junction bases numbered 10, after V lost 0 bases and J lost 3 bases. This CDR3 is built from 18 residues. CDR1 and CDR2 from the germline V gene are MGHRA and YSYEKL. In nucleotides, the CDR3 is TGCGCCAGCAGCCAAGATTTCACCCCTACTAGCGGCAAAAACATTCAGTACTTC. Residues: CASSQDFTPTSGKNIQYF.

The gene calls are TRBV6-1 and TRBJ2-6; D is unresolved. The CDR3 loop spans 15 amino acids. Germline V CDR1 and CDR2: MNHNS, SASEGT. V lost 2 bases, J lost 3 bases, and 8 bases lay in between. CDR3: CASSEWGYGANVLTF. CDR3 DNA: TGTGCCAGCAGTGAATGGGGTTATGGGGCCAACGTCCTGACTTTC.

This clone was counted a single time. The V call is TRBV7-2, the J call TRBJ2-7, with TRBD1 matching over 10 bases. Germline V gives CDR1 SGHTA, CDR2 FQGNSA. V was clipped by 5 bases and J by 4 bases; unmatched bases: 5. The CDR3 length is 14 residues. The DNA for the CDR3 is TGTGCCAGCAGCCTAACGGGACAGGGGTACGAGCAGTACTTC. As protein: CASSLTGQGYEQYF.

The V and J genes are TRBV28 and TRBJ2-1; 11 bases line up with TRBD2. J gave up 6 bases and V 4 bases, and 11 bases lay outside the gene matches. Germline-derived CDR1 and CDR2 are MDHEN and SYDVKM. The CDR3 length is 17 residues. Here the CDR3 DNA reads TGTGCCAGCAGTTATATTCATGGGACTAGCGGCCGCAATGAGCAGTTCTTC. Its protein product is CASSYIHGTSGRNEQFF.

The rearrangement links TRBV28 to TRBJ2-7; 14 bases match TRBD2. CDR3 length equals 16 residues. The V gene's germline CDR1 is MDHEN and CDR2 SYDVKM. V trimming: 6 bases; J trimming: 7 bases; junction bases outside the gene matches: 11. CDR3: CASSSRLAGGTGEQYF. The CDR3 DNA is TGTGCCAGCAGCTCAAGACTAGCGGGAGGGACGGGTGAGCAGTACTTC.

The V and J genes are TRBV28 and TRBJ1-2; possibly TRBD1 for D (6 bases). Germline CDR1 and CDR2: MDHEN and SYDVKM. The CDR3 covers 15 residues. V was cut by 6 bases and J by 4 bases, with 18 bases left in between. CDR3 protein: CASRPLGGKGYGYTF. CDR3 coding DNA: TGTGCCAGCAGACCCTTAGGGGGGAAGGGCTATGGCTACACCTTC.

This chain links TRBV10-3 with TRBJ1-1; tentative D call: TRBD1 (5 bases). The CDR3 contains 13 residues. Germline V lookup: CDR1 ENHRY, CDR2 SYGVKD. Deletions cut 4 bases from V and 1 base from J, with 7 bases between. CDR3 loop: CAISAGQNTEAFF. In DNA form, the CDR3 reads TGTGCCATCAGTGCTGGACAGAACACTGAAGCTTTCTTT.

The chain carries TRBV28 and TRBJ2-7; 10 nucleotides agree with TRBD2. In germline, CDR1 is MDHEN, CDR2 SYDVKM. V shed 0 bases, J shed 6 bases, and the junction held 5 bases outside the gene matches. This CDR3 spans 15 amino acids. This chain's CDR3 is CASSLWASGSPEQYF. The DNA for the CDR3 is TGTGCCAGCAGTTTATGGGCTAGCGGGAGCCCCGAGCAGTACTTC. The full variable domain, in which reference TRBV28 and TRBJ2-7 provide the parts outside the CDR3, is DVKVTQSSRYLVKRTGEKVFLECVQDMDHENMFWYRQDPGLGLRLIYFSYDVKMKEKGDIPEGYSVSREKKERFSLILESASTNQTSMYLCASSLWASGSPEQYFGPGTRLTVT.

CDR3 nucleotides: TGCGCCAGCAGACCCGGACAGCCGATGGGGGAGCTGTTTTTT. It codes for CASRPGQPMGELFF. The V and J genes are TRBV5-1 and TRBJ2-2; possible D gene TRBD1, 6 bases. Germline V gives CDR1 SGHRS, CDR2 YFSETQ. This CDR3 comprises 14 residues. Between the trimmed V and J ends, which lost 5 bases and 8 bases, there was a span of 16 bases.

The J gene is TRBJ1-1, the V gene TRBV6-1; no firm D call. The CDR3 is made up of 15 amino acids. The V end lost 7 bases, the J end lost 4 bases, and 19 bases lay between the germline ends. The germline CDR1 and CDR2 sequences are MNHNS and SASEGT. DNA of the CDR3: TGTGCCAGCACCCAGTATTGGATTACCCCCACTGAAGCTTTCTTT. It codes for CASTQYWITPTEAFF.

This chain links TRBV19 with TRBJ2-5, with TRBD2 identical over 7 bases. The CDR3 consists of 13 residues. The germline V gene has CDR1 LNHDA and CDR2 SQIVND (reference sequence). The trim removed 4 bases at V and 4 bases at J, leaving 3 bases unmatched. CDR3 in amino acids: CASSRVAGETQYF. The DNA for the CDR3 is TGTGCCAGTAGTAGGGTAGCGGGAGAGACCCAGTACTTC.